In its sample, the clone carrying this T cell receptor beta chain was seen a few times. As yet, its antigen is unknown. The sample originates from a study of cytomegalovirus exposure and HLA in healthy donors. At sampling all donors were nominally healthy, likely with unrecorded immune exposures. Notes on the study in general: Apart from CMV serostatus, no immune exposure information was available. Earlier results showed most TCR beta V segments being productive about 87% or about 30% of the time. The listing of 150 or so TCR beta chains classed them as cytomegalovirus-associated.

The PCR used 60 Vbeta and 13 Jbeta primers. Profiling relied on immunoSEQ multiplex PCR, and the TCRdb table lists in-frame clones only, not all of them. The table shows 200,000 or so clones, with roughly 88% occurring only once. The sequenced material came from PBMCs. The clonotype originates from a boy younger than 10 in good health and CMV-seronegative.

The CDR3 loop reads CASSLSGERPVEQYF. In DNA, the CDR3 is TGTGCCAGCAGTCTTTCCGGGGAAAGGCCTGTCGAGCAGTACTTC. This chain connects TRBV6-5 to TRBJ2-5; a possible D gene is TRBD2 (5 bases). The assigned J gene may be wrong: the sequence end matches TRBJ2-7 better. CDR1 MNHEY and CDR2 SVGAGI come from the germline V gene. This CDR3 is built from 15 residues.